This is a list of T cell receptor beta chains from one sample in a study of cytomegalovirus exposure and HLA in healthy donors. TCRdb's table, derived via immunoSEQ multiplex PCR, lists solely in-frame clones and lacks some. The sample contains 150,000 or so clones, 65% to 90% of which appear only once. The specimen sequenced was PBMCs. All receptors come from a woman in her forties or fifties in good health and CMV-seropositive. The CDR3 runs from the conserved cysteine through the conserved F or W. Each record gives: D gene, V gene, J gene, CDR3 protein. D genes are given only for firm matches.

d_call: -; v_call: TRBV27; j_call: TRBJ1-5; cdr3_aa: CASSSGSTNQPQHF
d_call: -; v_call: TRBV7-9; j_call: TRBJ2-3; cdr3_aa: CASSLGGPGPTDTQYF
d_call: TRBD2; v_call: TRBV2; j_call: TRBJ2-3; cdr3_aa: CASTLGSGGPISWVTQYF
d_call: -; v_call: TRBV29-1; j_call: TRBJ2-2; cdr3_aa: CSVVLSRPPGGELFF
d_call: -; v_call: TRBV2; j_call: TRBJ2-3; cdr3_aa: CASSYRVPPTDTQYF
d_call: TRBD1; v_call: TRBV5-1; j_call: TRBJ2-5; cdr3_aa: CASRGDSQTQYF
d_call: TRBD1; v_call: TRBV6-5; j_call: TRBJ2-7; cdr3_aa: CASSYGTGGSYEQYF
d_call: TRBD1; v_call: TRBV6-1; j_call: TRBJ1-5; cdr3_aa: CASIEGTADNQPQHF
d_call: -; v_call: TRBV27; j_call: TRBJ1-5; cdr3_aa: CASSIGGPGPQHF
d_call: -; v_call: TRBV5-1; j_call: TRBJ1-1; cdr3_aa: CASSLGRGGWGTEAFF
d_call: TRBD2; v_call: TRBV6-1; j_call: TRBJ2-2; cdr3_aa: CASSEAQRGAPNTGELFF
d_call: -; v_call: TRBV29-1; j_call: TRBJ2-7; cdr3_aa: CSVKGGEQYF
d_call: TRBD2; v_call: TRBV11-3; j_call: TRBJ2-4; cdr3_aa: CASPDYPAGDIQYF
d_call: TRBD2; v_call: TRBV5-1; j_call: TRBJ2-7; cdr3_aa: CASTIATSGGTYEQYF
d_call: TRBD1; v_call: TRBV6-5; j_call: TRBJ2-1; cdr3_aa: CASSWGQFNEQFF
d_call: -; v_call: TRBV15; j_call: TRBJ1-4; cdr3_aa: CATSRTVGEKLFF
d_call: -; v_call: TRBV6-5; j_call: TRBJ1-5; cdr3_aa: CASSYSGAQPQHF
d_call: TRBD2; v_call: TRBV2; j_call: TRBJ2-3; cdr3_aa: CASSVDGGKDTQYF
d_call: -; v_call: TRBV5-1; j_call: TRBJ1-2; cdr3_aa: CASSPPEGQSYGYTF
d_call: TRBD2; v_call: TRBV14; j_call: TRBJ2-7; cdr3_aa: CASSLLGTTYEQYF
d_call: -; v_call: TRBV5-4; j_call: TRBJ2-6; cdr3_aa: CASSLAGGRGAGANVLTF
d_call: -; v_call: TRBV6-5; j_call: TRBJ2-1; cdr3_aa: CASSPLTFNEQFF
d_call: TRBD2; v_call: TRBV5-4; j_call: TRBJ2-1; cdr3_aa: CASSLGLAGSSYNEQFF
d_call: TRBD2; v_call: TRBV4-1; j_call: TRBJ2-7; cdr3_aa: CASSQTSGTSYEQYF
d_call: TRBD1; v_call: TRBV5-6; j_call: TRBJ1-1; cdr3_aa: CASSWGQGTGAFF
d_call: -; v_call: TRBV4-1; j_call: TRBJ2-2; cdr3_aa: CASSQVERVTGELFF
d_call: -; v_call: TRBV6-6; j_call: TRBJ1-2; cdr3_aa: CASSYPQGSYGYTF
d_call: -; v_call: TRBV13; j_call: TRBJ1-2; cdr3_aa: CASSLGLTAGGYTF
d_call: -; v_call: TRBV7-8; j_call: TRBJ1-6; cdr3_aa: CASSLVADYNSPLHF
d_call: TRBD1; v_call: TRBV6-6; j_call: TRBJ2-3; cdr3_aa: CASIGTGVSTDTQYF
d_call: TRBD1; v_call: TRBV2; j_call: TRBJ1-1; cdr3_aa: CASTPGTGGREAFF
d_call: TRBD1; v_call: TRBV27; j_call: TRBJ1-2; cdr3_aa: CASSPFGQANYGYTF
d_call: -; v_call: TRBV6-1; j_call: TRBJ1-2; cdr3_aa: CASSEPGPLYGYTF
d_call: TRBD1; v_call: TRBV7-9; j_call: TRBJ2-7; cdr3_aa: CASSLEVGQGRRSSYEQYF
d_call: -; v_call: TRBV10-1; j_call: TRBJ1-5; cdr3_aa: CASSESPGQPQHF
d_call: -; v_call: TRBV5-6; j_call: TRBJ1-2; cdr3_aa: CASSHWRSAYGYTF
d_call: -; v_call: TRBV30; j_call: TRBJ2-7; cdr3_aa: CAWSVLGREQYF
d_call: TRBD2; v_call: TRBV27; j_call: TRBJ2-3; cdr3_aa: CASSSTSGGKVGTQYF
d_call: -; v_call: TRBV30; j_call: TRBJ2-1; cdr3_aa: CAWERVPYNEQFF
d_call: TRBD1; v_call: TRBV13; j_call: TRBJ2-6; cdr3_aa: CASSLSPGQGTGANVLTF
d_call: TRBD1; v_call: TRBV5-1; j_call: TRBJ2-1; cdr3_aa: CASSLASQTTGGGYNEQFF